These 20 T cell receptor beta chains share one sample of origin, sequenced in a study of T cell repertoires in cytomegalovirus infection (dated by TCRdb to between 2018 and 2021). Sequencing took place on an Illumina HiSeq 1500. The public reads were reanalyzed by TCRdb: fastp trimming at Q25, MiXCR alignment, in-frame beta chains only. Each CDR3 protein appears once, grouped with its most common genes and DNA. This sample lists roughly 500,000 distinct CDR3 sequences; approximately 15% were detected once. The ten largest clones take up under 30% of the sample. Sequenced: CD8+ T cells from PBMCs. These receptor sequences come from a human donor in good health (CMV status not recorded). Some clones in this sample may be carry-over from other donors' samples.

The sample holds a few counts of this clonotype. The CDR3 sequence is CASSLERGPLITEAFF. The CDR3 coding sequence is TGTGCCAGCAGCTTGGAAAGGGGGCCCTTGATCACTGAAGCTTTCTTT. The chain carries TRBV5-6 and TRBJ1-1; 7 positions match TRBD1. The length of the CDR3 is 16 residues. Germline loops: CDR1 SGHDT, CDR2 YYEEEE. Losses at the gene ends were 0 bases for V and 4 bases for J; bases not matched to a gene: 9.

This clonotype was picked up a small number of times. This chain links TRBV7-9 with TRBJ1-4, with 7 bases fitting TRBD1. This CDR3 is built from 13 residues. CDR1 and CDR2 from the germline V gene are SEHNR and FQNEAQ (reference sequence). After removal of 5 bases from V and 8 bases from J, the junction contained 5 bases not matched to a gene. CDR3 sequence reads: CASSIPGGEKLFF. Written as DNA, the CDR3 is TGTGCCAGCAGCATCCCAGGGGGGGAAAAACTGTTTTTT.

The chain links TRBV20-1 to TRBJ2-6; D unclear. The CDR3 length is 12 residues. Germline V gene data show CDR1 as DFQATT and CDR2 as SNEGSKA (reference sequence). Between the trimmed V and J ends, which lost 6 bases and 2 bases, there was a span of 5 bases. The DNA for the CDR3 is TGCAGTGCCTCCCCTGGGGCCAACGTCCTGACTTTC. Amino acids: CSASPGANVLTF.

The sample holds a few counts of this clonotype. The chain carries TRBV27 and TRBJ2-3; 11 positions match TRBD1. Germline values: CDR1 MNHEY, CDR2 SMNVEV (reference sequence). The CDR3 is 16 residues long. Trimming cost V 5 bases and J 3 bases; bases outside gene matches: 7. The CDR3 spells CASSLGTGGNTDTQYF. The CDR3 region has the DNA TGTGCCAGCAGTCTGGGGACAGGGGGAAATACAGATACGCAGTATTTT.

The J gene is TRBJ2-1, the V gene TRBV20-1; D uncertain. Germline V gene sequence: CDR1 DFQATT, CDR2 SNEGSKA (reference sequence). The CDR3 is made up of 15 amino acids. The V end was cut by 3 bases, the J end by 0 bases, with 12 bases between. CDR3 residues: CSASDRASSYNEQFF. As DNA, the CDR3 is TGCAGTGCTAGTGACCGGGCGAGCTCCTACAATGAGCAGTTCTTC.

This clonotype was observed a few times. V and J are TRBV30 and TRBJ1-6, with 7 nucleotides matching TRBD1. The CDR3 covers 13 residues. V shed 3 bases, J shed 13 bases, and the junction held 9 bases outside the gene matches. Germline lookup yields CDR1 GTSNPN and CDR2 SVGIG (reference sequence). In DNA, the CDR3 is TGTGCCTGGAGGGCAATCAGGGGGGTCCCCCTCCACTTT. Residues: CAWRAIRGVPLHF.

J is TRBJ2-5 and V is TRBV25-1; 7 bases line up with TRBD2. The CDR3 has 15 amino acids. Germline V lookup: CDR1 MGHDK, CDR2 SYGVNS. Unmatched junction bases numbered 9, after V lost 3 bases and J lost 5 bases. CDR3 bases: TGTGCCAGCAGTGAGGGGGAGGGCCCTCGGGAGACCCAGTACTTC. Translation gives CASSEGEGPRETQYF.

A word on this clonotype: Relative to the germline gene, one junction end is altered; a read error may explain this. The chain couples TRBV12-3 or TRBV12-4 to TRBJ2-1; tentative D call: TRBD2 (5 bases). The CDR3 totals 12 residues. CDR3 bases: TGTGCAAGCAGTTTTAGGAGGTCGGAACGGTTCTTC. Protein product: CASSFRRSERFF.

This clonotype was recorded at least ten times. The rearrangement links TRBV11-2 to TRBJ2-7, with TRBD2 as a possible D gene (6 bases). CDR3 size: 15 residues. V gave up 0 bases and J gave up 3 bases, with 12 bases separating them. Germline CDR1 reads SGHAT; CDR2 reads FQNNGV. Here the CDR3 DNA reads TGTGCCAGCAGCTTAGAGGGGGGTGGACTCTACGAGCAGTACTTC. Its translation: CASSLEGGGLYEQYF.

The V and J genes are TRBV12-3 or TRBV12-4 and TRBJ2-3; possibly TRBD1 or TRBD2 for D (5 bases each). The CDR3 extends over 15 amino acids. V was shortened by 5 bases and J by 2 bases, with 14 bases between the two germline ends. The CDR3: CASSPLEGITDTQYF. DNA of the CDR3: TGTGCCAGCAGTCCCCTTGAGGGGATCACAGATACGCAGTATTTT.

There are many counts of this clonotype. This chain uses TRBV6-1 with TRBJ1-2, with 8 nucleotides matching TRBD1. V was clipped by 4 bases and J by 8 bases; unmatched bases: 3. CDR1 is MNHNS, CDR2 SASEGT, per germline. CDR3 length: 12 amino acids. DNA for the CDR3: TGTGCCAGCAGTGGGGACAGGAGAGGCTACACCTTC. Translation: CASSGDRRGYTF.

The chain joins TRBV6-6 to TRBJ2-7, with D possibly matching TRBD2 (5 bases). This CDR3 has 12 amino acids. Trimming took 5 bases from V and 9 from J, leaving 14 bases between them. The germline CDR1 and CDR2 sequences are MNHNY and SVGAGI (reference sequence). This chain's CDR3 is CASSPGVEGQYF. CDR3 sequence (DNA): TGTGCCAGCAGTCCCGGGGTAGAGGGGCAGTACTTC.

This clonotype has a count of ten or more. This CDR3 reads CASSSPGGPVEKLFF. For the CDR3, the DNA is TGTGCCAGCAGTTCCCCCGGGGGGCCTGTTGAAAAACTGTTTTTT. V usage is TRBV7-9 and J usage is TRBJ1-4, with D possibly matching TRBD1 (6 bases). Trimming removed 6 bases from V and 7 bases from J, with 18 bases in between. Looked up from germline, CDR1 is SEHNR and CDR2 is FQNEAQ (reference sequence). This CDR3 has 15 residues.

This clonotype was detected many times. The genes are TRBV6-5 and TRBJ1-5; D ambiguous. Germline-derived CDR1 and CDR2 are MNHEY and SVGAGI. The CDR3 totals 14 residues. Trimming cost V 0 bases and J 5 bases, with 8 bases left between them. The CDR3 sequence is CASSYSGSYQPQHF. The DNA of the CDR3 is TGTGCCAGCAGTTACTCGGGCAGTTATCAGCCCCAGCATTTT.

To note about this clonotype: It may be a read error: a sequence one base away is much more abundant. The rearrangement links TRBV6-1 to TRBJ2-7, with D perhaps TRBD1 (5 bases). V lost 1 base, J lost 2 bases, and 9 bases lay in between. This CDR3 is built from 14 residues. Germline V CDR1 and CDR2: MNHNS, SASEGT. Here the CDR3 DNA reads TGTGCCAGCAGTGAAGTTGGCAGGGCCTACGAGCAGTACTTC. This translates into CASSEVGRAYEQYF.

This clonotype was detected many times. The gene calls are TRBV12-5 and TRBJ2-1, with TRBD2 matching over 10 bases. V lost 4 bases to trimming and J lost 5 bases; unmatched junction nucleotides: 5. The CDR3 runs 15 residues. Germline values: CDR1 LGHNT, CDR2 FRNRAP. CDR3 in amino acids: CASGSTSGWDNEQFF. Here the CDR3 DNA reads TGTGCTAGTGGTTCGACTAGCGGGTGGGACAATGAGCAGTTCTTC. Complete variable domain (other parts from reference TRBV12-5 and TRBJ2-1): DARVTQTPRHKVTEMGQEVTMRCQPILGHNTVFWYRQTMMQGLELLAYFRNRAPLDDSGMPKDRFSAEMPDATLATLKIQPSEPRDSAVYFCASGSTSGWDNEQFFGPGTRLTVL.

This chain joins TRBV6-6 and TRBJ2-2; 7 bases are shared with TRBD1. Trimming removed 7 bases from V and 6 bases from J; junction bases left unmatched: 8. CDR3 size: 14 residues. In germline, CDR1 is MNHNY, CDR2 SVGAGI (reference sequence). The CDR3 spells CASTKGDRAGELFF. The CDR3 DNA follows: TGTGCCAGCACCAAGGGCGACAGGGCCGGGGAGCTGTTTTTT.

Worth noting for this clonotype: Mismatch with germline at one junction end may stem from a read error. The rearrangement links TRBV4-1 to TRBJ2-1, with D possibly being TRBD2 (7 bases). The germline V gene has CDR1 MGHRA and CDR2 YSYEKL. The CDR3 loop spans 16 amino acids. The CDR3 DNA reads TGTGCCAGCAGCCAAGATCGGGGGGCCCCCCACAATGAGCAGTTCTTC. It codes for CASSQDRGAPHNEQFF.

The table lists this clonotype with many counts. V gene TRBV12-3 or TRBV12-4 combines with J gene TRBJ2-3; 7 bases line up with TRBD2. Trimming took 5 bases from V and 5 from J; bases not matched to a gene: 16. There are 17 residues in the CDR3. The DNA for the CDR3 is TGTGCCAGCAGTCTCCTAGCGGATCGGGAGGAGGGAGATACGCAGTATTTT. Its translation is CASSLLADREEGDTQYF.

This clonotype showed up many times. This chain links TRBV28 with TRBJ2-3; 10 bases agree with TRBD2. This CDR3 spans 18 amino acids. The V gene end was trimmed by 3 bases and the J gene end by 4 bases; junction bases not matched to a gene: 13. Germline CDR1 and CDR2: MDHEN and SYDVKM. The CDR3, as DNA: TGTGCCAGCAGTTTGCCTTCGGCTAGCGGGAGTTGGGCAGATACGCAGTATTTT. Its protein is CASSLPSASGSWADTQYF.